Reported below is one T cell receptor beta chain. These data belong to a study of T cell changes during pregnancy in multiple sclerosis. CDR3 length equals 15 residues. Trimming pared 0 bases from V and 4 bases from J, leaving 13 bases between. The germline V gene encodes CDR1 MNHEY and CDR2 SVGAGI. Libraries were prepared by immunoSEQ multiplex PCR; TCRdb keeps only in-frame clonotypes and omits some of them. The sample shows about 120,000 clones, about 94% of them seen only once. This receptor was identified in a female donor with multiple sclerosis, enrolled in a pregnancy study. Sequenced material: peripheral blood, taken before pregnancy. V gene TRBV6-5 combines with J gene TRBJ2-7; tentatively, D is TRBD1 (6 bases). The CDR3 DNA reads TGTGCCAGCAGTTACTCGCTGGGGGCGGATTACGAGCAGTACTTC. Amino acids: CASSYSLGADYEQYF.